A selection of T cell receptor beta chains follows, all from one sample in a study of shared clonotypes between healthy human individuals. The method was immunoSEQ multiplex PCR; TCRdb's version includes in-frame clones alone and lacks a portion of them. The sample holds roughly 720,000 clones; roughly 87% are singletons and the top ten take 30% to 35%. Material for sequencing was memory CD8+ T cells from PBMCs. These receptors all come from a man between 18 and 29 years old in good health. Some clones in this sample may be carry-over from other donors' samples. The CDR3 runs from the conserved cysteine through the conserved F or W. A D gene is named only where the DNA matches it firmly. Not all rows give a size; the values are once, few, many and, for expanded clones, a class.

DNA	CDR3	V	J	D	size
TGTGCCAGCAGTTTCGTGGGGGCGAGTCAGCCCCAGCATTTT	CASSFVGASQPQHF	TRBV27	TRBJ1-5	.	.
TGTGCCAGCAGTTTCGCCAGGGAAGACAGGGAGCTGTTTTTT	CASSFAREDRELFF	TRBV28	TRBJ2-2	.	.
TGTGCCAGCAGCTTAGATGCGCTAGCGGGACGCGAGCAGTACTTC	CASSLDALAGREQYF	TRBV11-3	TRBJ2-7	TRBD2	.
TGTGCTAGACCCGCCGTGACAGGAGAAATCTACGAGCAGTACTTC	CARPAVTGEIYEQYF	TRBV12-5	TRBJ2-7	.	.
TGTGCCAGCAGCTTAGAAACAGGTTCAGGGCAGCCCCAGCATTTT	CASSLETGSGQPQHF	TRBV7-6	TRBJ1-5	.	.
TGCAGCGCCCCCGACTATCAACTAAGCACAGATACGCAGTATTTT	CSAPDYQLSTDTQYF	TRBV29-1	TRBJ2-3	.	.
TGTGCCAGCAGCCCCCTGCTGGGACAGGACCCCTACGAGCAGTACTTC	CASSPLLGQDPYEQYF	TRBV5-4	TRBJ2-7	TRBD1	.
TGTGCCAGCAGTGAAGAAGGACAGCCCTCCTACGAGCAGTACTTC	CASSEEGQPSYEQYF	TRBV6-1	TRBJ2-7	.	.
TGCGCCAGCAGCTTCACTTCGAACACTGAAGCTTTCTTT	CASSFTSNTEAFF	TRBV5-1	TRBJ1-1	.	few
TGTGCCAGCACCCTGGGTGACGAGCAGTACTTC	CASTLGDEQYF	TRBV6-6	TRBJ2-7	.	few
TGTGCCAGCAGCCCGACTAGCGGGAGTACGTACGAGCAGTACTTC	CASSPTSGSTYEQYF	TRBV5-4	TRBJ2-7	TRBD2	once
TGTGCCAGCAGCTATCTAGCGGGTCCTCCCGGGAATGAGCAGTTCTTC	CASSYLAGPPGNEQFF	TRBV7-2	TRBJ2-1	TRBD2	.
TGTGCCAGCAGACCCGGCCCAGGGGGCTACCACGAGCAGTACTTC	CASRPGPGGYHEQYF	TRBV7-8	TRBJ2-7	TRBD1	.
TGTGCCAGTAGCCCTCTTCGGACAGGGGAAGGAGCTTTCTTT	CASSPLRTGEGAFF	TRBV19	TRBJ1-1	TRBD1	few
TGTGCCAGTAGGACTAGCGGTTACAATGAGCAGTTCTTC	CASRTSGYNEQFF	TRBV19	TRBJ2-1	TRBD2	once
TGCAGCGTTGAGATCCCCGGCAGGGGTCTTGGCGAGCAGTACTTC	CSVEIPGRGLGEQYF	TRBV29-1	TRBJ2-7	.	.
TGTGCCAGCAGTTTATTAGCGGGAGGGCTCTACGAGCAGTACTTC	CASSLLAGGLYEQYF	TRBV28	TRBJ2-7	TRBD2	.
TGTGCCAGTAGTATGACAGGTAATCCTCAGCCCCAGCATTTT	CASSMTGNPQPQHF	TRBV19	TRBJ1-5	.	.
TGTGCCAGCATTTTTTTATCTGAGCAGTTCTTC	CASIFLSEQFF	TRBV6-6	TRBJ2-1	.	once
TGTGCCAGCAGCCCCAGTAGCACAGATACGCAGTATTTT	CASSPSSTDTQYF	TRBV27	TRBJ2-3	.	.
TGTGCCAGCAGCCCCGACACGTCCTACGAGCAGTACTTC	CASSPDTSYEQYF	TRBV5-5	TRBJ2-7	.	.
TGTGCCAGCACCAAACCAGGGAGCCCCACTGAAGCTTTCTTT	CASTKPGSPTEAFF	TRBV28	TRBJ1-1	.	.
TGTGCCAGCAGTTTCGGCACAGGGGGCTTTAACATTCAGTACTTC	CASSFGTGGFNIQYF	TRBV28	TRBJ2-4	TRBD1	.
TGTGCCAGCAGCCCGGATTATTCAGCCTACGAGCAGTACTTC	CASSPDYSAYEQYF	TRBV14	TRBJ2-7	.	.
TGTGCCAGCAGTTTTATAGGGCTTGAAGATGAGCAGTTCTTC	CASSFIGLEDEQFF	TRBV27	TRBJ2-1	.	.
TGTGCCAGCAGCAGGGACCCGAGGGATGAGCAGTTCTTC	CASSRDPRDEQFF	TRBV7-3	TRBJ2-1	.	.
TGTGCCAGCAGCCGCTTTTCGGGGGGCAATCAGCCCCAGCATTTT	CASSRFSGGNQPQHF	TRBV28	TRBJ1-5	.	.
TGTGCTAGCAGCCTCCTTCGCAATGAGCAGTTCTTC	CASSLLRNEQFF	TRBV7-8	TRBJ2-1	.	.
TGTGCCAGCGCCGCCGCTAGCGGCTACAATGAGCAGTTCTTC	CASAAASGYNEQFF	TRBV9	TRBJ2-1	TRBD2	once
TGTGCCAGCAGCGTAGCTCTTGGAGGTTGGGCTTTCTTT	CASSVALGGWAFF	TRBV9	TRBJ1-1	.	.
TGTGCCAGCAGCGGCGGACAGGGTTTTACTGAAGCTTTCTTT	CASSGGQGFTEAFF	TRBV9	TRBJ1-1	TRBD1	.
TGTGCCAGCAGCCCGCCGGCGTGGGGACACTTAGCCAAAAACATTCAGTACTTC	CASSPPAWGHLAKNIQYF	TRBV11-2	TRBJ2-4	.	.
TGTGCCAGCAGCCAGGGACATACCACTGACTACGAGCAGTACTTC	CASSQGHTTDYEQYF	TRBV28	TRBJ2-7	.	.
TGTGCCATCAGTGAACAGCGGGAGCGCTTCTACGAGCAGTACTTC	CAISEQRERFYEQYF	TRBV10-3	TRBJ2-7	TRBD2	few
TGTGCCAGCAGCCATGTAGCGGGAGGGCCGGGAGAGACCCAGTACTTC	CASSHVAGGPGETQYF	TRBV7-8	TRBJ2-5	TRBD2	once
TGTGCCACCAGCAGGGGGACGAACGGAGGAGCCGAGCAGTACTTC	CATSRGTNGGAEQYF	TRBV15	TRBJ2-7	.	.
TGTGCCAGTACCATGGACAAGATGCTTACCTTC	CASTMDKMLTF	TRBV19	TRBJ1-2	.	.